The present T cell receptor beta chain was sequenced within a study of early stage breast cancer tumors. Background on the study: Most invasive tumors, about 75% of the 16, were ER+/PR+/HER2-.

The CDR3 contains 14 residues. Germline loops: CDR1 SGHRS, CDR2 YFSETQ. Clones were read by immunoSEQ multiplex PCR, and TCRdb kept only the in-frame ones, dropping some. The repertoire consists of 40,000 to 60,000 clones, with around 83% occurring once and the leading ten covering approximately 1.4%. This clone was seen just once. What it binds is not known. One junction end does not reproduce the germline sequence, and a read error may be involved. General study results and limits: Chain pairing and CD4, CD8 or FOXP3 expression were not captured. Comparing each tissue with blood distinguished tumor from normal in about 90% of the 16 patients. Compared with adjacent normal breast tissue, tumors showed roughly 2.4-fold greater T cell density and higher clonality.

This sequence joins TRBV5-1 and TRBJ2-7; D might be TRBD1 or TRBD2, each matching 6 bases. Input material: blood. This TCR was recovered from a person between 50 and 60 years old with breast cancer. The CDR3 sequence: CASRLAGQLGEPYF. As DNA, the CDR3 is TGCGCCAGCAGACTGGCGGGACAACTGGGCGAGCCGTACTTC.